This is a list of T cell receptor beta chains from one sample in a study of T-cell memory formation after mild COVID-19. TCRdb re-analysed the 5' RACE reads in MiXCR, keeping a single row per CDR3 protein. The repertoire holds more than 350,000 distinct CDR3 sequences, approximately 16% seen once, with around a fifth in the top ten. What was sequenced was PBMCs or a T cell subset sorted from them (not recorded which). The receptors originated from a man aged 18 to 30 who had mild COVID-19 (a few samples of this study predate the infection). Cell type and time point are not known. Each CDR3 is given without its conserved first and last residue.

v_call	cdr3_aa
TRBV5-1	ASSSPGLAGVEDTQY
TRBV7-3	ASSPYMGTEAF
TRBV20-1	SAAGTSGMGATDTQY
TRBV2	ATRTGGYNEQF
TRBV2	ASTPQGITEAF
TRBV5-1	ASSTGQGAGNEQF
TRBV12-3/TRBV12-4	ASSPRLFRF
TRBV4-3	ASSQDRSGTSYTEAF
TRBV6-1	ASSELRTHAGELF
TRBV6-2/TRBV6-3	ASSYGTAGYGYT
TRBV28	ASSPLLAGAPWDTQY
TRBV14	ASRETSGEETQY
TRBV5-5	ASSLAAYADTQY
TRBV19	ASSITAVGELF
TRBV10-3	AISEQGAFTDTQY
TRBV29-1	SVAQKIQPNEQF
TRBV4-3	ASSQDLGGSAEKLF
TRBV7-2	ASSLSQGRGETQY
TRBV5-1	ASSFYPEANEKLF
TRBV7-3	ASSFTPAAGELF
TRBV7-2	ASSLMGPGTDTQY
TRBV7-3	ASSWTGVGSPLH
TRBV12-3/TRBV12-4	ASGQGSHYEQY
TRBV7-2	ASISGMQETQY
TRBV10-3	AISESGTVSYEQY